These T cell receptor beta chains were read from a single sample in a study of shared clonotypes between healthy human individuals. Repertoires were generated with immunoSEQ multiplex PCR, while TCRdb's copy carries only in-frame clones and drops some. The sample consists of 2 million to 2.5 million clones, 95% of them appearing once. Sequencing used naive CD4+ T cells sorted from blood. Source of these receptors: a man younger than 35 in good health. CDR3s include the opening cysteine and the closing phenylalanine or tryptophan. D genes are given only for firm matches. Rows give clone size only sometimes, using once, few, many, or a class for an expanded clone.

clone size: .; J gene: TRBJ2-3; D gene: .; V gene: TRBV10-3; CDR3 length: 11; CDR3 DNA: TGTGCCACTTATACTTGGGATACGCAGTATTTT; CDR3 protein: CATYTWDTQYF
clone size: .; J gene: TRBJ1-1; D gene: .; V gene: TRBV5-1; CDR3 length: 15; CDR3 DNA: TGCGCCAGCAGCCCCCCGGGCCCTCAGGGCACTGAAGCTTTCTTT; CDR3 protein: CASSPPGPQGTEAFF
clone size: .; J gene: TRBJ2-7; D gene: .; V gene: TRBV6-6; CDR3 length: 14; CDR3 DNA: TGTGCCAGCACCCCGGGGACCTTCCCCTACGAGCAGTACTTC; CDR3 protein: CASTPGTFPYEQYF
clone size: once; J gene: TRBJ1-1; D gene: .; V gene: TRBV30; CDR3 length: 15; CDR3 DNA: TGTGCCTGGAGTGTAGACACAGTTATGAACACTGAAGCTTTCTTT; CDR3 protein: CAWSVDTVMNTEAFF
clone size: .; J gene: TRBJ2-2; D gene: .; V gene: TRBV5-6; CDR3 length: 15; CDR3 DNA: TGTGCCAGCAGCTTGCGCCTAGTAGGGACCGGGGAGCTGTTTTTT; CDR3 protein: CASSLRLVGTGELFF
clone size: once; J gene: TRBJ2-2; D gene: .; V gene: TRBV25-1; CDR3 length: 10; CDR3 DNA: TGTGCCAGCAGTTCCGGGGAGCTGTTTTTT; CDR3 protein: CASSSGELFF
clone size: .; J gene: TRBJ2-1; D gene: .; V gene: TRBV5-1; CDR3 length: 16; CDR3 DNA: TGCGCCAGCAGCTTGGTGGGGTACGGAAGCCACAATGAGCAGTTCTTC; CDR3 protein: CASSLVGYGSHNEQFF
clone size: .; J gene: TRBJ2-1; D gene: TRBD2; V gene: TRBV6-5; CDR3 length: 14; CDR3 DNA: TGTGCCAGCAGGGCTAGCGGGAGTTCGGGTGAGCAGTTCTTC; CDR3 protein: CASRASGSSGEQFF
clone size: .; J gene: TRBJ2-1; D gene: .; V gene: TRBV30; CDR3 length: 14; CDR3 DNA: TGTGCCTGGAGTACAGGATCTAATGACAATGAGCAGTTCTTC; CDR3 protein: CAWSTGSNDNEQFF
clone size: .; J gene: TRBJ2-2; D gene: .; V gene: TRBV6-1; CDR3 length: 13; CDR3 DNA: TGTGCCAGCTCAAGACGGGACACCGGGGAGCTGTTTTTT; CDR3 protein: CASSRRDTGELFF
clone size: .; J gene: TRBJ2-1; D gene: .; V gene: TRBV9; CDR3 length: 12; CDR3 DNA: TGTGCCAGCAGCACGACGGATAATGAGCAGTTCTTC; CDR3 protein: CASSTTDNEQFF
clone size: once; J gene: TRBJ2-7; D gene: .; V gene: TRBV23-1; CDR3 length: 13; CDR3 DNA: TGCGCCAGCAGTCCGGACGGATACTACGAGCAGTACTTC; CDR3 protein: CASSPDGYYEQYF
clone size: .; J gene: TRBJ2-5; D gene: TRBD2; V gene: TRBV5-4; CDR3 length: 17; CDR3 DNA: TGTGCCAGCAGCTGGTACGGGACTAGCGGGAGTTCAGAGACCCAGTACTTC; CDR3 protein: CASSWYGTSGSSETQYF
clone size: .; J gene: TRBJ2-7; D gene: TRBD2; V gene: TRBV9; CDR3 length: 15; CDR3 DNA: TGTGCCAGCAGCGCTTCAGCTAGCGGCCCCTACGAGCAGTACTTC; CDR3 protein: CASSASASGPYEQYF
clone size: .; J gene: TRBJ2-1; D gene: TRBD1; V gene: TRBV28; CDR3 length: 13; CDR3 DNA: TGTGCCAGCAGGACAGGGTCTTACAATGAGCAGTTCTTC; CDR3 protein: CASRTGSYNEQFF
clone size: .; J gene: TRBJ2-7; D gene: TRBD1; V gene: TRBV27; CDR3 length: 16; CDR3 DNA: TGTGCCAGCAGTAGACAAGGGACAGCCAGCTCCTACGAGCAGTACTTC; CDR3 protein: CASSRQGTASSYEQYF
clone size: .; J gene: TRBJ2-3; D gene: .; V gene: TRBV10-3; CDR3 length: 13; CDR3 DNA: TGTGCCATCAGTGAGTCGGGGTCAAATACGCAGTATTTT; CDR3 protein: CAISESGSNTQYF
clone size: .; J gene: TRBJ1-1; D gene: .; V gene: TRBV5-1; CDR3 length: 16; CDR3 DNA: TGCGCCAGCAGCTTGGTAGGACAGCTCATGAACACTGAAGCTTTCTTT; CDR3 protein: CASSLVGQLMNTEAFF
clone size: .; J gene: TRBJ1-1; D gene: TRBD1; V gene: TRBV11-2; CDR3 length: 12; CDR3 DNA: TGTGCCAGCAGCTTGGGGACAGGAGGAGCTTTCTTT; CDR3 protein: CASSLGTGGAFF
clone size: .; J gene: TRBJ2-3; D gene: TRBD2; V gene: TRBV7-8; CDR3 length: 17; CDR3 DNA: TGTGCCAGCAGCCCCCGGGGAGCGGGAGGATTCAAAGATACGCAGTATTTT; CDR3 protein: CASSPRGAGGFKDTQYF
clone size: .; J gene: TRBJ1-2; D gene: .; V gene: TRBV19; CDR3 length: 13; CDR3 DNA: TGTGCCAGTAGTGGGGGGCACTGGACTGGCTACACCTTC; CDR3 protein: CASSGGHWTGYTF
clone size: once; J gene: TRBJ2-4; D gene: TRBD1; V gene: TRBV7-2; CDR3 length: 17; CDR3 DNA: TGTGCCAGCAGCTCCGACAGGGGGCGGTGGGCCAAAAACATTCAGTACTTC; CDR3 protein: CASSSDRGRWAKNIQYF
clone size: .; J gene: TRBJ1-6; D gene: TRBD1; V gene: TRBV18; CDR3 length: 15; CDR3 DNA: TGTGCCAGCTCCCAAACCGGGACAGGGGTTTCACCCCTCCACTTT; CDR3 protein: CASSQTGTGVSPLHF
clone size: .; J gene: TRBJ1-2; D gene: TRBD1; V gene: TRBV6-5; CDR3 length: 15; CDR3 DNA: TGTGCCAGCAGTTACTCCGGGACAGTAGCCTATGGCTACACCTTC; CDR3 protein: CASSYSGTVAYGYTF
clone size: .; J gene: TRBJ2-7; D gene: TRBD1; V gene: TRBV28; CDR3 length: 15; CDR3 DNA: TGTGCCAGCACGAATGGGACAGGACGTCTCTACGAGCAGTACTTC; CDR3 protein: CASTNGTGRLYEQYF
clone size: .; J gene: TRBJ2-7; D gene: .; V gene: TRBV5-1; CDR3 length: 17; CDR3 DNA: TGCGCCAGCAGCTGGGAGGGAGGGGGCTTAGTGACCTACGAGCAGTACTTC; CDR3 protein: CASSWEGGGLVTYEQYF
clone size: .; J gene: TRBJ2-5; D gene: .; V gene: TRBV2; CDR3 length: 13; CDR3 DNA: TGTGCCAGCAGTCTGACTACCCAAGAGACCCAGTACTTC; CDR3 protein: CASSLTTQETQYF
clone size: .; J gene: TRBJ2-1; D gene: TRBD2; V gene: TRBV11-2; CDR3 length: 15; CDR3 DNA: TGTGCCAGCAGCATACTAGCGGGAGTGGTTAATGAGCAGTTCTTC; CDR3 protein: CASSILAGVVNEQFF
clone size: .; J gene: TRBJ1-1; D gene: .; V gene: TRBV19; CDR3 length: 12; CDR3 DNA: TGTGCCAGTACCCTTGCGAACACTGAAGCTTTCTTT; CDR3 protein: CASTLANTEAFF
clone size: .; J gene: TRBJ2-3; D gene: TRBD1; V gene: TRBV29-1; CDR3 length: 14; CDR3 DNA: TGCAGCGTGAAACATCAGGGGGCGACAGATACGCAGTATTTT; CDR3 protein: CSVKHQGATDTQYF
clone size: .; J gene: TRBJ1-4; D gene: .; V gene: TRBV30; CDR3 length: 13; CDR3 DNA: TGTGCCTGGAAGAGCGGGAAAAATGAAAAACTGTTTTTT; CDR3 protein: CAWKSGKNEKLFF
clone size: .; J gene: TRBJ2-1; D gene: TRBD1; V gene: TRBV10-3; CDR3 length: 14; CDR3 DNA: TGTGCCATCAAACTGGACAGGACATACAATGAGCAGTTCTTC; CDR3 protein: CAIKLDRTYNEQFF
clone size: .; J gene: TRBJ1-5; D gene: .; V gene: TRBV2; CDR3 length: 13; CDR3 DNA: TGTGCCAGCGGATACAGGGAGAATCAGCCCCAGCATTTT; CDR3 protein: CASGYRENQPQHF
clone size: .; J gene: TRBJ1-2; D gene: .; V gene: TRBV19; CDR3 length: 13; CDR3 DNA: TGTGCCAGTAGGGGGACGGCGAACTATGGCTACACCTTC; CDR3 protein: CASRGTANYGYTF
clone size: .; J gene: TRBJ1-2; D gene: .; V gene: TRBV16; CDR3 length: 11; CDR3 DNA: TGTGCCAGCAGCCCGGGGGCTGGCTACACCTTC; CDR3 protein: CASSPGAGYTF
clone size: .; J gene: TRBJ2-3; D gene: .; V gene: TRBV10-3; CDR3 length: 13; CDR3 DNA: TGTGCCATCAGTGAGGCAGGGGCTGATACGCAGTATTTT; CDR3 protein: CAISEAGADTQYF
clone size: .; J gene: TRBJ1-2; D gene: .; V gene: TRBV7-2; CDR3 length: 13; CDR3 DNA: TGTGCCAGCAGCTTTTGGGGGCTGGGCGGCTACACCTTC; CDR3 protein: CASSFWGLGGYTF
clone size: .; J gene: TRBJ1-1; D gene: .; V gene: TRBV30; CDR3 length: 14; CDR3 DNA: TGTGCCTGGAGTGTTTTACGAGGGCGCACTGAAGCTTTCTTT; CDR3 protein: CAWSVLRGRTEAFF
clone size: .; J gene: TRBJ1-4; D gene: .; V gene: TRBV7-9; CDR3 length: 15; CDR3 DNA: TGTGCCAGCAGCTTGTCTCAGGGAGACAATGAAAAACTGTTTTTT; CDR3 protein: CASSLSQGDNEKLFF
clone size: .; J gene: TRBJ1-6; D gene: .; V gene: TRBV9; CDR3 length: 15; CDR3 DNA: TGTGCCAGCAGCGCCGAACAGGGCAACTATTCACCCCTCCACTTT; CDR3 protein: CASSAEQGNYSPLHF
clone size: .; J gene: TRBJ2-5; D gene: .; V gene: TRBV2; CDR3 length: 11; CDR3 DNA: TGTGCCAGCCGGGCGGGAGAGACCCAGTACTTC; CDR3 protein: CASRAGETQYF
clone size: .; J gene: TRBJ1-2; D gene: .; V gene: TRBV14; CDR3 length: 23; CDR3 DNA: TGTGCCAGCAGCCAAGTGATTGCGGTTTCTCGAATCTCCCGGGACGGACAAACTTATGGCTACACCTTC; CDR3 protein: CASSQVIAVSRISRDGQTYGYTF
clone size: .; J gene: TRBJ2-5; D gene: .; V gene: TRBV19; CDR3 length: 14; CDR3 DNA: TGTGCCAGTAGTATAGGTAGAGAGATCGAGGCCCAGTACTTC; CDR3 protein: CASSIGREIEAQYF
clone size: .; J gene: TRBJ2-4; D gene: .; V gene: TRBV11-2; CDR3 length: 15; CDR3 DNA: TGTGCCAGCAGCTTAGAGGGTTTAGCAGGAAACATTCAGTACTTC; CDR3 protein: CASSLEGLAGNIQYF
clone size: .; J gene: TRBJ1-4; D gene: .; V gene: TRBV29-1; CDR3 length: 15; CDR3 DNA: TGCAGCGTTGCTTCTCCGGCAGGGCGGAATGAAAAACTGTTTTTT; CDR3 protein: CSVASPAGRNEKLFF
clone size: .; J gene: TRBJ1-3; D gene: TRBD1; V gene: TRBV12-5; CDR3 length: 17; CDR3 DNA: TGTGCTAGTGGTTCGAGTCCGGGACAGGGGACTGGAAACACCATATATTTT; CDR3 protein: CASGSSPGQGTGNTIYF
clone size: .; J gene: TRBJ1-1; D gene: .; V gene: TRBV5-6; CDR3 length: 13; CDR3 DNA: TGTGCCAGCAGCTTGACCGGGCCGACTGAAGCTTTCTTT; CDR3 protein: CASSLTGPTEAFF
clone size: once; J gene: TRBJ2-5; D gene: .; V gene: TRBV7-2; CDR3 length: 15; CDR3 DNA: TGTGCCAGCAGCTTGTCGACACGGCAGACCGAGACCCAGTACTTC; CDR3 protein: CASSLSTRQTETQYF
clone size: .; J gene: TRBJ2-3; D gene: .; V gene: TRBV6-5; CDR3 length: 14; CDR3 DNA: TGTGCCAGCAGTTCCCGAAGAAGCACAGATACGCAGTATTTT; CDR3 protein: CASSSRRSTDTQYF
clone size: .; J gene: TRBJ2-7; D gene: .; V gene: TRBV10-3; CDR3 length: 16; CDR3 DNA: TGTGCCATCAGTGACCACGGGGGGCGAACTACCTACGAGCAGTACTTC; CDR3 protein: CAISDHGGRTTYEQYF
clone size: .; J gene: TRBJ2-3; D gene: TRBD2; V gene: TRBV9; CDR3 length: 16; CDR3 DNA: TGTGCCAGCAGCGACCGAGGACTAGCGGGAGTGGGGACGCAGTATTTT; CDR3 protein: CASSDRGLAGVGTQYF
clone size: .; J gene: TRBJ1-2; D gene: .; V gene: TRBV2; CDR3 length: 15; CDR3 DNA: TGTGCCAGCTATCTCCAGAACGGAGCTAACTATGGCTACACCTTC; CDR3 protein: CASYLQNGANYGYTF
clone size: .; J gene: TRBJ1-1; D gene: .; V gene: TRBV11-1; CDR3 length: 17; CDR3 DNA: TGTGCCAGCAGCTTTCGGCAGGGCATTGCTATGAACACTGAAGCTTTCTTT; CDR3 protein: CASSFRQGIAMNTEAFF